This record covers a single TCR beta chain. Antigen specificity is unknown. V lost 0 bases and J lost 1, with 14 bases in between. The CDR3 runs to 17 residues. Germline lookup yields CDR1 SGHAT and CDR2 FQNNGV. PCR was performed using 60 Vbeta and 13 Jbeta primers. Profiled with immunoSEQ multiplex PCR; TCRdb holds only in-frame clones, not every one. The repertoire has fewer than 250,000 clones, 75% to 85% of them found once; the top ten carry approximately 1.4%. This entry is derived from a study of cytomegalovirus exposure and HLA in healthy donors. Study as a whole: Of the donors genotyped, several hundred in all, about 81% fell in the Caucasian-associated ancestry cluster. Overall study findings and caveats: TRBV6-2, TRBV6-3 and some other V segments were excluded as indistinguishable. Earlier analysis found most TCR beta V segments productive about 90% or about 30% of the time.

The sequenced sample was PBMCs. The chain combines TRBV11-2 with TRBJ2-3, with D perhaps TRBD2 (6 bases). This clonotype originated in a woman between 50 and 59 years old in good health and CMV-seronegative. CDR3 loop: CASSLDSGGGGTDTQYF. For the CDR3, the DNA is TGTGCCAGCAGCTTAGATAGCGGCGGAGGTGGCACAGATACGCAGTATTTT.